This T cell receptor beta chain stems from a study of T cell responses to AZD1222 COVID-19 vaccine. Study-wide points: Regions 160-218 and 743-854 held dominance among vaccine-associated CD4 TCRs, which spanned spike. Seropositivity was recorded at baseline in only a handful of AZD1222 recipients.

Deletions cut 0 bases from V and 0 bases from J, with 12 bases between. The germline V gene has CDR1 LGHDT and CDR2 YNNKEL (reference sequence). CDR3 length: 16 amino acids. Remarks on this clone: What it binds is unknown.

Using immunoSEQ multiplex PCR, the repertoire was profiled, and TCRdb retains in-frame clones only, with some absent. The sample has 45,000 or so clones, 90% seen once. This sequence originates from an adult who received the AZD1222 COVID-19 vaccine. This sequence joins TRBV3-1 (or the pseudogene TRBV3-2) and TRBJ2-7; the D gene could be TRBD1 or TRBD2 (5 bases each). The sequencing used peripheral blood, collected 28 days after the second AZD1222 dose. CDR3 in DNA: TGTGCCAGCAGCCAAGAGAGGGGCCTAAGCTCCTACGAGCAGTACTTC. Its translation: CASSQERGLSSYEQYF.